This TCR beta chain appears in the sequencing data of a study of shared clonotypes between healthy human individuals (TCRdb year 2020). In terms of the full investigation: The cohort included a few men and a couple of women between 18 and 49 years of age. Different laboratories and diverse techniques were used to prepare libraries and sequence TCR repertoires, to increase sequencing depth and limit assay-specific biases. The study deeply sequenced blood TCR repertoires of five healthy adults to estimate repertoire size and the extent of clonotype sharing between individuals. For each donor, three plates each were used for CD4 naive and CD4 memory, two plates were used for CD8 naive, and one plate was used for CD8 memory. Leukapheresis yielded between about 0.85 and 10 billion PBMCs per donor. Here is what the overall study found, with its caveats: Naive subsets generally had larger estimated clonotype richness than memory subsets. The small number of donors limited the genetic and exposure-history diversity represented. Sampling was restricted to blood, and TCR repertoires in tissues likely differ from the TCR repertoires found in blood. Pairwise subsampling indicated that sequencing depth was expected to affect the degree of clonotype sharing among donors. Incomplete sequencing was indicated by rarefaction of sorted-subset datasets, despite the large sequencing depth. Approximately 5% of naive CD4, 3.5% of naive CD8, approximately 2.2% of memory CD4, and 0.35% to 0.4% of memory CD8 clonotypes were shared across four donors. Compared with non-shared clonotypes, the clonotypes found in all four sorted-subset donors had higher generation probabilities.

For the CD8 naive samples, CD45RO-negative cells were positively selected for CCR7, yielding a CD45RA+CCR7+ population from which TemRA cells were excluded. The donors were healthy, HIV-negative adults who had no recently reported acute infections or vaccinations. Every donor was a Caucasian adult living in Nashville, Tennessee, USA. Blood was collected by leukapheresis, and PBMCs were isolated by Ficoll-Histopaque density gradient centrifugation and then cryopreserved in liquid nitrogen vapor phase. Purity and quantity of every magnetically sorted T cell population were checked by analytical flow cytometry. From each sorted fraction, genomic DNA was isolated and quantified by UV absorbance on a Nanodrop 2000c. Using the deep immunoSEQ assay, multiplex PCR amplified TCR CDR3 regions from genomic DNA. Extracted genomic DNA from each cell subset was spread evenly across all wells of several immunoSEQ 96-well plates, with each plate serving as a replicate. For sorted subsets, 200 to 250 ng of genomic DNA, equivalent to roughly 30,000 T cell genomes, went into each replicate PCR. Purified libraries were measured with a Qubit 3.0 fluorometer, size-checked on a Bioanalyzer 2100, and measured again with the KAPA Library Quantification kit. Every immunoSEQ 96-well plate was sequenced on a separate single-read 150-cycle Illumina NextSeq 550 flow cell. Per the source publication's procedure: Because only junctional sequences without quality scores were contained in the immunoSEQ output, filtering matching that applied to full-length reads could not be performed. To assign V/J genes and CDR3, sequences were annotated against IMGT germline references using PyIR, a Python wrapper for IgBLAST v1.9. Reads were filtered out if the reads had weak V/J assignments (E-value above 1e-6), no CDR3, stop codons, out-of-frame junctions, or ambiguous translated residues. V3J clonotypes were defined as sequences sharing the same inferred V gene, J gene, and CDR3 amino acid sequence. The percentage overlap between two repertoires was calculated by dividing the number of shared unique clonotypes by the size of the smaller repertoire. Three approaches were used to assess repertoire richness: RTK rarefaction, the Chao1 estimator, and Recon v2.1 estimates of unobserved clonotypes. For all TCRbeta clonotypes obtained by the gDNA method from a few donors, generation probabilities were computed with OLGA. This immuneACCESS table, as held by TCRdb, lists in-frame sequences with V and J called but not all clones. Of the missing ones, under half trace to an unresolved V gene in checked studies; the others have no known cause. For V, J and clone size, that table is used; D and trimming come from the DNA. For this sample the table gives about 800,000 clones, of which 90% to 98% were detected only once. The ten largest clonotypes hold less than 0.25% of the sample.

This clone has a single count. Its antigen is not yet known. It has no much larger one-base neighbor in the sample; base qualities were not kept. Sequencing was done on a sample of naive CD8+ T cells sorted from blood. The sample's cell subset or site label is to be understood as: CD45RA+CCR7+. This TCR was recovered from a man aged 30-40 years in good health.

The CDR3 protein: CASSLDTGVVSYNEQFF. The sequenced DNA is TGTGCCAGCAGCTTGGATACAGGGGTAGTCTCCTACAATGAGCAGTTCTTC. The receptor chain draws on TRBV7-2 and TRBJ2-1, with 7 bases aligning to TRBD1. The CDR3 goes from the cysteine to the phenylalanine over 17 residues. Here the CDR3 DNA is all that survives: 51 bases in frame from base 1. V trim: 3 bases; J trim: 0 bases; unmatched bases: 8. Via the germline V gene, CDR1 is SGHTA and CDR2 FQGNSA.